Below, 2 T cell receptor beta chains from the same sample are listed, as sequenced in a study of CXCR3-negative and CXCR3-positive naive CD8 T cells. Researchers prepared the TRB cDNA libraries using 5' RACE with UMI labels. TCRdb re-called the 5' RACE reads and catalogs CDR3 proteins one per entry, DNA excluded. The listing contains 8,200 or so distinct CDR3 sequences. Study-wide points: CXCR3-positive naive cells carried more hydrophobic TRB CDR3s than CXCR3-negative naive cells did.

Their recognized antigens are unknown. What was sequenced was naive CXCR3+ CD8+ T cells from blood. As to subset: CD45RO-CCR7+CD27+CD95- naive CD8+ T cells expressing CXCR3 (TNR3+). These receptors were collected from a human donor in good health. Some clones in this sample may be carry-over from other donors' samples.

The chain uses TRBV14 and TRBJ1-6; TCRdb's D call of TRBD1 is untestable without DNA. The germline CDR1 and CDR2 sequences are SGHDN and FVKESK. The CDR3 is 15 residues long. The CDR3 sequence: CASSQDDRGYSPLHF.

This clonotype is medium-sized by frequency. The chain combines TRBV11-2 with TRBJ2-5. CDR3 length: 11 residues. Germline-derived CDR1 and CDR2 are SGHAT and FQNNGV. Here the CDR3 reads CASSYGETQYF.